This T cell receptor (beta chain) is drawn from a study of T cell repertoires in cytomegalovirus infection. Study context: TCR beta signatures that were public indicated CMV infection and matching HLA type.

Study results and limitations: Summed frequency of shared TCR beta families picked out CMV carriers who also had the relevant HLA.

TCRdb used MiXCR to reprocess the reads, holding one entry per CDR3 protein. The repertoire holds 160,000 or so distinct CDR3 sequences, with more than 15% as singletons. This clonotype was detected ten times or more. The antigen remains unidentified. The TCR originated in a human donor in good health (CMV status not recorded). Some clones in this sample may be carry-over from other donors' samples. The sample taken for sequencing was CD8+ T cells from PBMCs.

The CDR3 nucleotides are TGTGCCAGCAGTCAACGTGGACGGATCTATGGCTACACCTTC. This encodes CASSQRGRIYGYTF. V usage is TRBV28 and J usage is TRBJ1-2; D is ambiguous. V dropped 5 bases and J dropped 4 bases, with 14 bases sitting between them. Germline CDR1 MDHEN, CDR2 SYDVKM. This CDR3 has 14 residues.